The sequence of this T cell receptor beta chain was determined in a study of cytomegalovirus exposure and HLA in healthy donors. Study-wide results and limits: CMV serostatus alone was available as immune exposure information. Cytomegalovirus-associated status was assigned to roughly 160 TCR beta chains.

About this clone: No antigen is known for it.

CDR3 length: 15 residues. V lost 0 bases and J 1 base, leaving 10 bases between the germline ends. CDR1 and CDR2 (germline): SGHNT, YYREEE (reference sequence). It was with 60 Vbeta and 13 Jbeta primers that the PCR ran. The assay was immunoSEQ multiplex PCR, and TCRdb's table has in-frame clones only and misses some. This sample has over 150,000 clones, with 68% found just once. The chain carries TRBV5-4 and TRBJ1-2, with D possibly TRBD1 on 6 matching bases. The receptor's source is a man in his fifties in good health and CMV-seronegative. The sequenced material came from PBMCs. For the CDR3, the DNA is TGTGCCAGCAGCTTGGAGGGCAGGGGTAACTATGGCTACACCTTC. Translated: CASSLEGRGNYGYTF.